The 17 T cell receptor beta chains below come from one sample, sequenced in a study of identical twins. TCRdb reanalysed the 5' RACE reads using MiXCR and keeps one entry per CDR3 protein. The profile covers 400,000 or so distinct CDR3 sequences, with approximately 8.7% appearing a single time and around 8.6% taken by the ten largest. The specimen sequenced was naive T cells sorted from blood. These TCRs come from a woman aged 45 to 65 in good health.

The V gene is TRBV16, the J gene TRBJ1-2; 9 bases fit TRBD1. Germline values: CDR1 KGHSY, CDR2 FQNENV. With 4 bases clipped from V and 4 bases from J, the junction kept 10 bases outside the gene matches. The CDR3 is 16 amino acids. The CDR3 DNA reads TGTGCCAGCAGCCTTCCCGACAGGGGGTTCGTCTATGGCTACACCTTC. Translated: CASSLPDRGFVYGYTF.

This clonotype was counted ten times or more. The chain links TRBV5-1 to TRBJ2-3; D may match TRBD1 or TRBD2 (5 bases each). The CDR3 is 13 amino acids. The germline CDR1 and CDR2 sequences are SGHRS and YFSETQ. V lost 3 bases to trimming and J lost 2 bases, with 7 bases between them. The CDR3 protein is CASSWDPTDTQYF. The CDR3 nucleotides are TGCGCCAGCAGCTGGGACCCCACAGATACGCAGTATTTT.

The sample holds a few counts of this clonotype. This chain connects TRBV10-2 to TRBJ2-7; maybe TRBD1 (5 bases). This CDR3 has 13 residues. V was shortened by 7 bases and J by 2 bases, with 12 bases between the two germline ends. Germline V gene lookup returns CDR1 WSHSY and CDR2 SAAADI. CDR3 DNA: TGCGCCAGCAATATTGGGGCCACCTACGAGCAGTACTTC. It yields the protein CASNIGATYEQYF.

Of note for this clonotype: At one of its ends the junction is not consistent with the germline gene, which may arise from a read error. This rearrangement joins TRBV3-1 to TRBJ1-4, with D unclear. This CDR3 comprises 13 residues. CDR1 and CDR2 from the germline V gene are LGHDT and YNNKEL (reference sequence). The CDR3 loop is CASSLGPKEKLFF. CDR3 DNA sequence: TGTGCCAGCAGCCTTGGACCTAAGGAAAAACTGTTTTTT.

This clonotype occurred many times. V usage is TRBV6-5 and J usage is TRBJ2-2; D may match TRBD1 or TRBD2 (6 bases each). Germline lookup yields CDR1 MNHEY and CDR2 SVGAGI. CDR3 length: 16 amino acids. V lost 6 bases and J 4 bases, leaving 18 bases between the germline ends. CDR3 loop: CASSPIGGRITGELFF. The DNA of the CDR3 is TGTGCCAGCAGCCCTATTGGGGGGCGAATCACCGGGGAGCTGTTTTTT.

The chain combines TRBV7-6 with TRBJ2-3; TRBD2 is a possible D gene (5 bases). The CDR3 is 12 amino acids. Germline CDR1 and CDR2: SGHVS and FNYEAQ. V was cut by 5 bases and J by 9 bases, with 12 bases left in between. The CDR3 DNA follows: TGTGCCAGCAGCCCCGGTCGGAGGACGCAGTATTTT. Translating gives CASSPGRRTQYF.

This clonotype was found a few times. The chain's CDR3 is CASSLGQGEEQYV. The CDR3 nucleotides are TGTGCCAGCAGCTTGGGACAGGGGGAGGAGCAGTACGTC. The chain links TRBV11-2 to TRBJ2-7; 11 nucleotides agree with TRBD1. The length of the CDR3 is 13 residues. The germline V gene encodes CDR1 SGHAT and CDR2 FQNNGV. J lost 7 bases, V lost 3 bases, and 2 bases had no gene match.

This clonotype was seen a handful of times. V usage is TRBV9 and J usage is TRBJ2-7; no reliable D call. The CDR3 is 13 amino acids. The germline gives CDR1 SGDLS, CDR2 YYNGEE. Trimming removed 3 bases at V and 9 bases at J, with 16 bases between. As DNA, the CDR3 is TGTGCCAGCAGCGCAGCCGCCGTGGGTCCGCAGTACTTC. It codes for CASSAAAVGPQYF.

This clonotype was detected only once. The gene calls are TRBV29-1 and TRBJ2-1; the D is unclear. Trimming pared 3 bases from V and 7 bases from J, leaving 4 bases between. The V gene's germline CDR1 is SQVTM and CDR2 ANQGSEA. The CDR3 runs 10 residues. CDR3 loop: CSVELNEQFF. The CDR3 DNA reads TGCAGCGTTGAGTTGAATGAGCAGTTCTTC.

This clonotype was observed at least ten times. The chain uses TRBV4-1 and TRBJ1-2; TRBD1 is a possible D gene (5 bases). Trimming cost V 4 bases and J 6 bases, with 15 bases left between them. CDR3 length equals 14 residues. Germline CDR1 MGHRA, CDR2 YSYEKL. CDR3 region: CASSRTGVRDGYTF. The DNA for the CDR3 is TGCGCCAGCAGCCGTACGGGGGTTCGGGATGGCTACACCTTC.

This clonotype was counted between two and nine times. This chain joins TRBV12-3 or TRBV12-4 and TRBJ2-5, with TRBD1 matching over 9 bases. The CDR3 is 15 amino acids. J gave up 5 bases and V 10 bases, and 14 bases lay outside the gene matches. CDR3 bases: TGTGCCATTGCCCCCGGACAGGGGTCAGGGGAGACCCAGTACTTC. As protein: CAIAPGQGSGETQYF.

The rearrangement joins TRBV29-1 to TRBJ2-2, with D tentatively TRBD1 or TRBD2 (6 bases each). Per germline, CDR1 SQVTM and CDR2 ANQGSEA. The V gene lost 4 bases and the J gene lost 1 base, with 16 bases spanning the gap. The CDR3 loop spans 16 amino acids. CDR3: CSVAAPRGRNTGELFF. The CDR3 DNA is TGCAGCGTTGCTGCCCCCCGGGGGCGGAACACCGGGGAGCTGTTTTTT.

CDR3 in DNA: TGCGCCAGCAGGACCCCCGCCCTAGCGGGAGTAAGGGTCCCTCCTTACGAGCAGTACGTC. Encoded protein: CASRTPALAGVRVPPYEQYV. V is TRBV5-1 and J is TRBJ2-7, with 10 bases aligning to TRBD2. The CDR3 runs to 20 residues. V lost 5 bases to trimming and J lost 4 bases; unmatched junction nucleotides: 24. Germline V gene data show CDR1 as SGHRS and CDR2 as YFSETQ.

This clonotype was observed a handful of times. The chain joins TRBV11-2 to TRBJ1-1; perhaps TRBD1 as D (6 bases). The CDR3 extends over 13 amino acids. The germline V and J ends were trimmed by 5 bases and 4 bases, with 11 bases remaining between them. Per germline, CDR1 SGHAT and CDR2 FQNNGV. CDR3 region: CASSAGVGTEAFF. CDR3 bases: TGTGCCAGCAGCGCAGGGGTCGGCACTGAAGCTTTCTTT.

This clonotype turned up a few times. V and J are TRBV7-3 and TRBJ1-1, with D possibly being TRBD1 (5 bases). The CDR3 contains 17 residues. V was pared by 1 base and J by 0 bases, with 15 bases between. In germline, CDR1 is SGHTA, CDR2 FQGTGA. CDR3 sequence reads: CASSLIPPGPLNTEAFF. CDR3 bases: TGTGCCAGCAGCTTAATTCCCCCGGGACCGTTGAACACTGAAGCTTTCTTT.

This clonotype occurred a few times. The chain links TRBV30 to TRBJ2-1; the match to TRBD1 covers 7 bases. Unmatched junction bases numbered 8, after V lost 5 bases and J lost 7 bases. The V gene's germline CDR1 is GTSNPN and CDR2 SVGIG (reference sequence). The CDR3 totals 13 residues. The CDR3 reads CAWDELQGNEQFF. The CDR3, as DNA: TGTGCCTGGGACGAACTACAGGGGAATGAGCAGTTCTTC.

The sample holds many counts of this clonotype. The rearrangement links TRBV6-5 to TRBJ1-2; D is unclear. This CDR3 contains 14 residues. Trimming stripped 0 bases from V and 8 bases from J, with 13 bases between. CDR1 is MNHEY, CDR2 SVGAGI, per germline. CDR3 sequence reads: CASSYSEISSGYTF. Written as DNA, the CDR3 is TGTGCCAGCAGTTACTCGGAGATTTCCTCAGGCTACACCTTC.